The 29 T cell receptor beta chains below come from one sample, sequenced in a study of blood T cell repertoires in COVID-19. The method was immunoSEQ multiplex PCR; TCRdb's version includes in-frame clones alone and lacks a portion of them. The sample records 280,000 or so clones, roughly 85% being singletons. Sequences were obtained from PBMCs or T cells enriched from blood (not recorded which). The receptor set was obtained from a woman between 45 and 65 years old who had recovered from COVID-19.

The chain has TRBV5-6 and TRBJ2-7; D gene unclear. This CDR3 contains 11 residues. V was pared by 2 bases and J by 3 bases, with 3 bases between. Germline assignment: CDR1 SGHDT and CDR2 YYEEEE. CDR3 DNA sequence: TGTGCCAGCAGCTTTAACTACGAGCAGTACTTC. It encodes CASSFNYEQYF.

The J gene is TRBJ2-7, the V gene TRBV5-1; D perhaps matches TRBD2 (5 bases). Germline CDR1 and CDR2: SGHRS and YFSETQ. The CDR3 loop spans 12 amino acids. The ends were cut back, 7 bases at V and 6 bases at J, with 14 bases in the middle. Here the CDR3 reads CASRQGGGEQYF. In DNA, the CDR3 is TGCGCCAGCCGACAAGGAGGTGGCGAGCAGTACTTC.

The V gene is TRBV5-5, the J gene TRBJ2-7; the match to TRBD1 covers 8 bases. This CDR3 has 15 amino acids. The junction had 8 bases not matched to a gene; V was cut back by 4 bases and J by 2 bases. Germline loops: CDR1 SGHKS, CDR2 YYEKEE (reference sequence). The CDR3 DNA reads TGTGCCAGCAGCCAACAGGGGGTTGGTCCCTACGAGCAGTACTTC. Translated, it gives CASSQQGVGPYEQYF.

The rearrangement joins TRBV27 to TRBJ2-2; no reliable D call. Per the germline V gene, CDR1 is MNHEY and CDR2 is SMNVEV (reference sequence). There are 15 residues in the CDR3. Trimming pared 3 bases from V and 0 bases from J, leaving 8 bases between. The CDR3 region has the DNA TGTGCCAGCAGTTTTAAACGAGCGAACACCGGGGAGCTGTTTTTT. Translating it yields CASSFKRANTGELFF.

This sequence joins TRBV4-1 and TRBJ2-7; TRBD1 aligns across 11 bases. The CDR3 has 17 residues. Unmatched junction bases numbered 8, after V lost 4 bases and J lost 0 bases. CDR1 and CDR2 from the germline V gene are MGHRA and YSYEKL. The CDR3 reads CASSRAWTGGASYEQYF. Here the CDR3 DNA reads TGCGCCAGCAGCCGCGCATGGACAGGGGGCGCCTCCTACGAGCAGTACTTC.

This chain links TRBV10-3 with TRBJ2-3, with 9 bases fitting TRBD2. The CDR3 spans 15 residues. V was clipped by 5 bases and J by 5 bases; unmatched bases: 8. Germline V gene lookup returns CDR1 ENHRY and CDR2 SYGVKD. CDR3 DNA sequence: TGTGCCATCAGTCCCGCGGCGGGGGGGCAAGATACGCAGTATTTT. Amino acids: CAISPAAGGQDTQYF.

J is TRBJ2-2 and V is TRBV18; D ambiguous. The germline V gene encodes CDR1 KGHSH and CDR2 LQKENI. V was clipped by 3 bases and J by 4 bases, with 12 bases between them. The CDR3 loop spans 15 amino acids. DNA for the CDR3: TGTGCCAGCTCACCTGACCGGGTGCCCACCGGGGAGCTGTTTTTT. Translating it yields CASSPDRVPTGELFF.

The chain couples TRBV7-8 to TRBJ1-3; 8 bases are shared with TRBD1. The CDR3 length is 15 residues. CDR1 and CDR2 from the germline V gene are SGHVS and FQNEAQ. V shed 5 bases and J 4 bases; nucleotides not matched to a gene: 7. CDR3 sequence reads: CASSKMTGAGNTIYF. CDR3 nucleotides: TGTGCCAGCAGCAAGATGACAGGGGCCGGAAACACCATATATTTT.

This chain links TRBV15 with TRBJ1-3, with TRBD1 matching over 8 bases. After removal of 3 bases from V and 0 bases from J, the junction contained 4 bases not matched to a gene. Germline CDR1 is LNHNV and CDR2 is YYDKDF (reference sequence). This CDR3 is built from 16 residues. CDR3 amino acids: CATSSDRGVSGNTIYF. In nucleotides, the CDR3 is TGTGCCACCAGCAGTGACAGGGGTGTCTCTGGAAACACCATATATTTT.

The chain is built from TRBV11-2 and TRBJ2-5, with 16 bases that match TRBD2. V gave up 5 bases and J gave up 5 bases; unmatched junction bases: 8. Germline V gene sequence: CDR1 SGHAT, CDR2 FQNNGV. The CDR3 runs 17 residues. The CDR3 protein is CASSPGTSGGARETQYF. Here the CDR3 DNA reads TGTGCCAGCAGCCCCGGGACTAGCGGGGGGGCCAGGGAGACCCAGTACTTC.

The gene calls are TRBV30 and TRBJ2-7, with D perhaps TRBD2 (6 bases). CDR1 is GTSNPN and CDR2 is SVGIG in the germline V gene (reference sequence). Trimming took 3 bases from V and 0 from J, leaving 6 bases between them. CDR3 length: 12 residues. The CDR3 region has the DNA TGTGCCTGGAGGGGGGGCTCCTACGAGCAGTACTTC. Protein sequence: CAWRGGSYEQYF.

This chain joins TRBV7-9 and TRBJ2-2; 9 positions agree with TRBD2. Germline trimming cut 4 bases from V and 1 base from J; bases unmatched to any gene: 4. The germline V gene has CDR1 SEHNR and CDR2 FQNEAQ (reference sequence). CDR3 length equals 16 residues. Here the CDR3 DNA reads TGTGCCAGCAGCTCCAGACTAGCGGAGAACACCGGGGAGCTGTTTTTT. Translated: CASSSRLAENTGELFF.

This chain joins TRBV7-2 and TRBJ2-3; D is perhaps TRBD2 (5 bases). This CDR3 comprises 14 residues. With 1 base removed from V and 3 bases from J, the gap between germline ends came to 8 bases. CDR1 is SGHTA, CDR2 FQGNSA, per germline. CDR3 nucleotide sequence: TGTGCCAGCAGCTTAGTTGGGGAGACAGATACGCAGTATTTT. Residues: CASSLVGETDTQYF.

The DNA of the CDR3 is TGTGCCAGCAGCTCCCGGATAACAGGGGGGGGCTACACCTTC. This gives the protein CASSSRITGGGYTF. The V gene is TRBV7-2, the J gene TRBJ1-2; 8 bases fit TRBD1. Germline V gives CDR1 SGHTA, CDR2 FQGNSA. J lost 8 bases, V lost 4 bases, and 9 bases had no gene match. CDR3 length equals 14 residues.

This chain connects TRBV28 to TRBJ2-2; a possible D gene is TRBD1 (6 bases). The V end was cut by 5 bases, the J end by 1 base, with 11 bases between. CDR3 length equals 15 residues. Germline assignment: CDR1 MDHEN and CDR2 SYDVKM. For the CDR3, the DNA is TGTGCCAGCAGTCCCGGGACACAGAACACCGGGGAGCTGTTTTTT. Translated, it gives CASSPGTQNTGELFF.

CDR3 protein: CATTRSSGNTIYF. CDR3 nucleotides: TGTGCCACAACAAGGAGCTCTGGAAACACCATATATTTT. The rearrangement uses TRBV6-5 and TRBJ1-3; no clear D. V shed 10 bases and J shed 0 bases, with 10 bases lying between them. This CDR3 has 13 amino acids. The V gene's germline CDR1 is MNHEY and CDR2 SVGAGI.

The J gene is TRBJ1-6, the V gene TRBV11-2; D gene ambiguous. V lost 3 bases and J lost 9, with 12 bases in between. Germline CDR1 is SGHAT and CDR2 is FQNNGV. The CDR3 has 14 residues. The CDR3 loop is CASSFIESGSPLHF. CDR3 nucleotides: TGTGCCAGCAGCTTTATAGAGTCCGGTTCACCCCTCCACTTT.

The rearrangement uses TRBV27 and TRBJ2-2; D gene unclear. Per germline, CDR1 MNHEY and CDR2 SMNVEV (reference sequence). With 3 bases removed from V and 0 bases from J, the gap between germline ends came to 11 bases. CDR3 length: 16 amino acids. The CDR3 here is CASSFRQVANTGELFF. As DNA, the CDR3 is TGTGCCAGCAGTTTTAGGCAGGTCGCGAACACCGGGGAGCTGTTTTTT.

The chain employs TRBV10-2 and TRBJ2-7; D is possibly TRBD1 (6 bases). This CDR3 is 17 amino acids long. Germline-derived CDR1 and CDR2 are WSHSY and SAAADI. V was pared by 2 bases and J by 2 bases, with 19 bases between. This CDR3 reads CASSEGQNLPPTYEQYF. The CDR3 region has the DNA TGCGCCAGCAGTGAGGGACAGAACTTACCCCCCACCTACGAGCAGTACTTC.

The chain joins TRBV28 to TRBJ2-7; D possibly corresponds to TRBD1 (6 bases). Germline V gene data show CDR1 as MDHEN and CDR2 as SYDVKM. The V gene lost 5 bases and the J gene lost 1 base, with 12 bases spanning the gap. CDR3 length equals 14 residues. The CDR3 region is CASSGDRISYEQYF. The CDR3, as DNA: TGTGCCAGCAGTGGAGACAGGATATCCTACGAGCAGTACTTC.

This chain uses TRBV27 with TRBJ1-2; a weak D match, TRBD1 (5 bases). The germline gives CDR1 MNHEY, CDR2 SMNVEV (reference sequence). This CDR3 comprises 12 residues. Trimming cost V 3 bases and J 5 bases, with 7 bases left between them. The CDR3 DNA is TGTGCCAGCAGTTTGCAGGGTTATGGCTACACCTTC. Its protein product is CASSLQGYGYTF.

The rearrangement uses TRBV29-1 and TRBJ1-1; unclear D gene. This CDR3 is built from 11 residues. The V gene lost 4 bases and the J gene lost 0 bases, with 3 bases spanning the gap. Germline V gene sequence: CDR1 SQVTM, CDR2 ANQGSEA. Here the CDR3 reads CSVAVNTEAFF. The CDR3 DNA follows: TGCAGCGTTGCGGTGAACACTGAAGCTTTCTTT.

The V gene is TRBV19, the J gene TRBJ1-6, with a tentative D call TRBD1 (6 bases). V lost 8 bases, J lost 3 bases, and 8 bases lay in between. CDR1 and CDR2 from the germline V gene are LNHDA and SQIVND (reference sequence). There are 13 residues in the CDR3. CDR3 sequence (DNA): TGTGCCAGTGGACAGAGCTATAATTCACCCCTCCACTTT. It codes for CASGQSYNSPLHF.

The gene calls are TRBV5-6 and TRBJ1-6, with TRBD1 matching 9 bases. Losses at the gene ends were 4 bases for V and 1 base for J; bases not matched to a gene: 12. Germline V gene sequence: CDR1 SGHDT, CDR2 YYEEEE. This CDR3 has 19 residues. The CDR3, as DNA: TGTGCCAGCAGCCTTGAGACAGGGGGAATTGGGTCCTATAATTCACCCCTCCACTTT. Translated: CASSLETGGIGSYNSPLHF.

The V and J genes are TRBV20-1 and TRBJ2-5, with 10 positions matching TRBD2. The germline V gene has CDR1 DFQATT and CDR2 SNEGSKA (reference sequence). Trimming at V came to 3 bases and at J to 13 bases, leaving 14 bases not matched to a gene. The CDR3 is 14 residues long. CDR3 protein: CSASRLAGEFSPYF. In DNA, the CDR3 is TGCAGTGCTAGTCGCCTAGCGGGGGAGTTCTCACCGTACTTC.

The chain is built from TRBV5-1 and TRBJ2-3; 7 bases agree with TRBD1. Germline CDR1 and CDR2: SGHRS and YFSETQ. V shed 2 bases, J shed 3 bases, and the junction held 3 bases outside the gene matches. CDR3 length equals 14 residues. CDR3 DNA sequence: TGCGCCAGCAGCTTAGGGACAGCAACAGATACGCAGTATTTT. The encoded protein is CASSLGTATDTQYF.

The chain employs TRBV3-1 (or the pseudogene TRBV3-2) and TRBJ2-5; D gene unclear. CDR1 is LGHDT and CDR2 is YNNKEL in the germline V gene (reference sequence). V was clipped by 2 bases and J by 4 bases, with 8 bases between them. CDR3 size: 13 residues. The CDR3 nucleotides are TGTGCCAGCAGCCAACCCCTCGGAGAGACCCAGTACTTC. This encodes CASSQPLGETQYF.

The chain has TRBV7-2 and TRBJ1-2; D uncertain. In germline, CDR1 is SGHTA, CDR2 FQGNSA. CDR3 length equals 14 residues. V gave up 4 bases and J gave up 0 bases, with 9 bases separating them. The CDR3 protein is CASSYSETNYGYTF. The CDR3 region has the DNA TGTGCCAGCAGCTATTCAGAAACTAACTATGGCTACACCTTC.

The table lists this clone with a count of one. The CDR3 loop is CSASPSSGEQYF. CDR3 DNA: TGCAGCGCTAGTCCGTCCTCCGGCGAGCAGTACTTC. The chain combines TRBV29-1 with TRBJ2-7; no clear D. Germline V lookup: CDR1 SQVTM, CDR2 ANQGSEA. The CDR3 is 12 amino acids. The germline V and J ends were trimmed by 7 bases and 6 bases, with 16 bases remaining between them.